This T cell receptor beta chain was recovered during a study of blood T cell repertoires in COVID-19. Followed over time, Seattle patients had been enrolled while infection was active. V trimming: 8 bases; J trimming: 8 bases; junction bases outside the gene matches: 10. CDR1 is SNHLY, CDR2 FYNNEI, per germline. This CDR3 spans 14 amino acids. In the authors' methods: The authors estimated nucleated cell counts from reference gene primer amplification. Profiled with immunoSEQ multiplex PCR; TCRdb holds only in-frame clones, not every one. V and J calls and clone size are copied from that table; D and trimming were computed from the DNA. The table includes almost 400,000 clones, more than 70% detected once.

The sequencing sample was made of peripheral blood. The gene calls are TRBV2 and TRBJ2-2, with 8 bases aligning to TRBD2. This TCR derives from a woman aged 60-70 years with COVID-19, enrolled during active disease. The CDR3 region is CASHRAGAEGELFF. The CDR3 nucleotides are TGTGCCAGCCACAGAGCGGGGGCGGAAGGGGAGCTGTTTTTT. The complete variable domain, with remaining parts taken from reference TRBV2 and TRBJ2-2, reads EPEVTQTPSHQVTQMGQEVILRCVPISNHLYFYWYRQILGQKVEFLVSFYNNEISEKSEIFDDQFSVERPDGSNFTLKIRSTKLEDSAMYFCASHRAGAEGELFFGEGSRLTVL.